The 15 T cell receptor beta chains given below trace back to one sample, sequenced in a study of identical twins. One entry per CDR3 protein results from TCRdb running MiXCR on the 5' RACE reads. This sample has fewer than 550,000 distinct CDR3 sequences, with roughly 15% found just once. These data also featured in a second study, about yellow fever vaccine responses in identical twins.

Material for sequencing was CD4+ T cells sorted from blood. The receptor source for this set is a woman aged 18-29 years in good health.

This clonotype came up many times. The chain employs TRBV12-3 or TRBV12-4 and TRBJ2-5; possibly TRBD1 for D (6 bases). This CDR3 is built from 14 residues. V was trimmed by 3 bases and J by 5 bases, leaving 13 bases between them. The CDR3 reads CASSLGASWETQYF. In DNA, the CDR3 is TGTGCCAGCAGTTTGGGGGCTAGCTGGGAGACCCAGTACTTC.

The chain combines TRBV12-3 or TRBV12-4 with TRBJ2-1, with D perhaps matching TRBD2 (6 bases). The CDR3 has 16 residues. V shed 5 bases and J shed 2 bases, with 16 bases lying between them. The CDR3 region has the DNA TGTGCCAGCAGTAGCAGGGAGGTGTTCACCTACAATGAGCAGTTCTTC. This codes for CASSSREVFTYNEQFF.

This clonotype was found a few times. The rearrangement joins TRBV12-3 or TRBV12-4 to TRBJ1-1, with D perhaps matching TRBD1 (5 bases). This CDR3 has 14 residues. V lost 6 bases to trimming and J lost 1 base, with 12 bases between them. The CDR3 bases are TGTGCCAGCAGCCGACAGACGGCGAACACTGAAGCTTTCTTT. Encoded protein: CASSRQTANTEAFF.

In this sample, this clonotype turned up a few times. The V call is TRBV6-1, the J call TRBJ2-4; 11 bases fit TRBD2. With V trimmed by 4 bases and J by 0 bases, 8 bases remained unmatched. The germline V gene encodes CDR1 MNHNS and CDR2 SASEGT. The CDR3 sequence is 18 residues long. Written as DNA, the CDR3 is TGTGCCAGCAGTGCTGGGCTAGCGGGGGGCTTAGCCAAAAACATTCAGTACTTC. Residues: CASSAGLAGGLAKNIQYF.

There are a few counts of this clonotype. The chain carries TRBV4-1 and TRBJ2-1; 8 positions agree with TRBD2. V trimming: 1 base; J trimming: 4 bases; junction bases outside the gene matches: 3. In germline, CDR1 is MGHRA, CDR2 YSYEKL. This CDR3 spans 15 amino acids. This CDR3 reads CASSQVAGLYNEQFF. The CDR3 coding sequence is TGCGCCAGCAGCCAAGTAGCGGGGCTATACAATGAGCAGTTCTTC.

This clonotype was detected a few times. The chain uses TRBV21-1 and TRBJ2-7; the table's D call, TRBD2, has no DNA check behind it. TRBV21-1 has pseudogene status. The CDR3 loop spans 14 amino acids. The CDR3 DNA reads TGTGCCAGCAATAGGAGCGGGTGTTCCTACGAGCAGTACTTC. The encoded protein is CASNRSGCSYEQYF.

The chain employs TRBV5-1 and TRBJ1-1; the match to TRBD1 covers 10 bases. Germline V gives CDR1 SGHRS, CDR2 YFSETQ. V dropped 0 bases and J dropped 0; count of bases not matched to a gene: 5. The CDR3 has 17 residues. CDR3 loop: CASSLGSTGGMNTEAFF. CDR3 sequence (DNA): TGCGCCAGCAGCTTGGGGTCGACAGGGGGCATGAACACTGAAGCTTTCTTT.

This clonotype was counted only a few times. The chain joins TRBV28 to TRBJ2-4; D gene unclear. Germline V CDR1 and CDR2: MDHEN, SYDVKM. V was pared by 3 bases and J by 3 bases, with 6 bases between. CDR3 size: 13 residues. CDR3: CASSFLDKNIQYF. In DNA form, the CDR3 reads TGTGCCAGCAGTTTTTTGGACAAAAACATTCAGTACTTC.

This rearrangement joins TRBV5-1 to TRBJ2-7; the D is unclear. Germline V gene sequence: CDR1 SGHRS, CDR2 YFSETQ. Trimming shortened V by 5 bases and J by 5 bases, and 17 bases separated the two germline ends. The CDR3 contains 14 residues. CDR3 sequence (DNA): TGCGCCAGCAGGCCGGCCAAGGGCGACCACGAGCAGTACTTC. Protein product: CASRPAKGDHEQYF. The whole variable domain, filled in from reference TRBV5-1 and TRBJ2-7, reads KAGVTQTPRYLIKTRGQQVTLSCSPISGHRSVSWYQQTPGQGLQFLFEYFSETQRNKGNFPGRFSGRQFSNSRSEMNVSTLELGDSALYLCASRPAKGDHEQYFGPGTRLTVT.

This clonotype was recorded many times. The CDR3 loop reads CASSLSLLSYEQYF. CDR3 sequence (DNA): TGTGCCAGCAGTTTATCGTTACTTTCCTACGAGCAGTACTTC. This sequence joins TRBV27 and TRBJ2-7; no definite D call. Trimming cost V 0 bases and J 1 base, with 7 bases left between them. Germline CDR1 reads MNHEY; CDR2 reads SMNVEV (reference sequence). The CDR3 consists of 14 residues.

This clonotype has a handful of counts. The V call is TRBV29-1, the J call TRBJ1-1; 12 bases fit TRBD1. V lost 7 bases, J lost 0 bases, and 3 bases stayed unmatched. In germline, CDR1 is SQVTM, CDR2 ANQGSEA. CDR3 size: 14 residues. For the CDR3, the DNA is TGCAGCGGGGGACAGGGGGCTATGAACACTGAAGCTTTCTTT. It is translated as CSGGQGAMNTEAFF.

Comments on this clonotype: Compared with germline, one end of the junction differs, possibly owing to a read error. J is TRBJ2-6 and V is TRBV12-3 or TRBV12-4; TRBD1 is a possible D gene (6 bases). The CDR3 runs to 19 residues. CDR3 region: CASCFRSTGSISGANVLTF. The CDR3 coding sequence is TGTGCCAGCTGTTTCCGATCGACAGGTTCGATCTCTGGGGCCAACGTCCTGACTTTC.

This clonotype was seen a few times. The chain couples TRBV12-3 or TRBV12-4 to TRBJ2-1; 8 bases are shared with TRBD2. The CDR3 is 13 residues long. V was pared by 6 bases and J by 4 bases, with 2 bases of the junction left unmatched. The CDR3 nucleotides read TGTGCCAGCAGGATAGCGGGATACAATGAGCAGTTCTTC. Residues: CASRIAGYNEQFF.

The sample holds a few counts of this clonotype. CDR3 sequence: CASSVRGPRTNTEAFF. The CDR3 coding sequence is TGTGCCAGCAGCGTTAGGGGGCCTAGAACGAACACTGAAGCTTTCTTT. The J gene is TRBJ1-1, the V gene TRBV11-2; TRBD1 agrees at 7 bases. V shed 5 bases, J shed 1 base, and the junction held 10 bases outside the gene matches. The CDR3 totals 16 residues. The germline gives CDR1 SGHAT, CDR2 FQNNGV. The whole variable domain, remainder taken from reference TRBV11-2 and TRBJ1-1, is EAGVAQSPRYKIIEKRQSVAFWCNPISGHATLYWYQQILGQGPKLLIQFQNNGVVDDSQLPKDRFSAERLKGVDSTLKIQPAKLEDSAVYLCASSVRGPRTNTEAFFGQGTRLTVV.

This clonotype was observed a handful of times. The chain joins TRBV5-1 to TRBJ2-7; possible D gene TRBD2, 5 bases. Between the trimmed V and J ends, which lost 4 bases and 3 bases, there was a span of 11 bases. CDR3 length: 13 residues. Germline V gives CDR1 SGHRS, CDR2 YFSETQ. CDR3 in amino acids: CASSTGENYEQYV. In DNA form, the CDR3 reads TGCGCCAGCAGCACTGGGGAGAACTACGAGCAGTACGTC.